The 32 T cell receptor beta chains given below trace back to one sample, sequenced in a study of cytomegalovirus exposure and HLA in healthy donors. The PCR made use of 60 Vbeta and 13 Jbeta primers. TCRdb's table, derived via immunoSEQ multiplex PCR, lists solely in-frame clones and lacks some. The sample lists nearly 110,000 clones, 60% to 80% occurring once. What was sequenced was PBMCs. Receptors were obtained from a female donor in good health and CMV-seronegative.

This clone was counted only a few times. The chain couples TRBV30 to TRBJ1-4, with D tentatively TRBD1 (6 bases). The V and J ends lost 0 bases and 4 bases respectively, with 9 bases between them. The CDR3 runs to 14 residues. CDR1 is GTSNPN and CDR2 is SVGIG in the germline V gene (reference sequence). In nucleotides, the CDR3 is TGTGCCTGGAGTGTAGGCAGGGGTAATGAAAAACTGTTTTTT. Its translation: CAWSVGRGNEKLFF.

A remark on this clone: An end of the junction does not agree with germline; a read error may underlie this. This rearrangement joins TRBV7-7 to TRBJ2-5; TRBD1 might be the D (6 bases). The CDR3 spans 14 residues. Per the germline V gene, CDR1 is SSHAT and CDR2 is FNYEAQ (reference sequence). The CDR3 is CASSPRTAPGTQYF. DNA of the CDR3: TGTGCTAGCAGCCCCCGGACAGCCCCAGGGACCCAGTACTTC.

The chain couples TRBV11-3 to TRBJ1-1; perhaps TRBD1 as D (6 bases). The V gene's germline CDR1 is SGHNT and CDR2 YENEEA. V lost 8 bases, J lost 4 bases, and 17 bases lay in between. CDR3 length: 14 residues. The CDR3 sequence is CASSGGGAVTEAFF. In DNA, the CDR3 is TGTGCCAGCTCTGGTGGGGGGGCGGTCACTGAAGCTTTCTTT.

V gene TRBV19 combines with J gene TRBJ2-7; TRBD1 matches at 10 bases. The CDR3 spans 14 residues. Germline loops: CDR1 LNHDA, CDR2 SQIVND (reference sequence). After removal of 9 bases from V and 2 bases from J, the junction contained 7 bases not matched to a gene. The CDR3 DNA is TGTGCCAGAGCGGGGGACAGGGGAACCTACGAGCAGTACTTC. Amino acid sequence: CARAGDRGTYEQYF.

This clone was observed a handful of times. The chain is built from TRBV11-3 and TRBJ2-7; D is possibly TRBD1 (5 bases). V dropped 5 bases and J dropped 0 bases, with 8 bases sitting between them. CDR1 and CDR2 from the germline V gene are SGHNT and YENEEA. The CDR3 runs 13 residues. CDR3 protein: CASSRGSSYEQYF. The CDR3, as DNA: TGTGCCAGCAGCAGGGGTAGCTCCTACGAGCAGTACTTC.

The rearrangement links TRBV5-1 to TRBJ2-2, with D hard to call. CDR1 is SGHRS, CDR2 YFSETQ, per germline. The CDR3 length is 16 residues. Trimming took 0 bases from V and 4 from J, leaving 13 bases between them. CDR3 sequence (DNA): TGCGCCAGCAGCTTGGTGGCTAGTGGTAGCACCGGGGAGCTGTTTTTT. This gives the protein CASSLVASGSTGELFF.

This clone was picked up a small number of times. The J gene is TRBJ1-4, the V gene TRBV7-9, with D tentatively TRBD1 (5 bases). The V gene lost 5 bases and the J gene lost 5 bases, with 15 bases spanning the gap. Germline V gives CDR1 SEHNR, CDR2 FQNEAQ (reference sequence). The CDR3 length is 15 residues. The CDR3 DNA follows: TGTGCCAGCAGCCAGTCCCAGGGCCCCAATGAAAAACTGTTTTTT. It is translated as CASSQSQGPNEKLFF.

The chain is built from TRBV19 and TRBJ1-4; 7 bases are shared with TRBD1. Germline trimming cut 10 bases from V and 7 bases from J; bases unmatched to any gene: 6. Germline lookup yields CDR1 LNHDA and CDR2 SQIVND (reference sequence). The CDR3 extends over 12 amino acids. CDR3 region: CATQGMGEKLFF. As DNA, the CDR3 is TGTGCCACACAGGGGATGGGTGAAAAACTGTTTTTT.

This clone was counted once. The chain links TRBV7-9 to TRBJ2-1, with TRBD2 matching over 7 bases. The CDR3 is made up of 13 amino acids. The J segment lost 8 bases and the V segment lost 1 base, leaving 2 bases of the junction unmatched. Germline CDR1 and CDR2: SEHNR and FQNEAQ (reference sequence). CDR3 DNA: TGTGCCAGCAGCTTAGTAGCGGGCGATGAGCAGTTCTTC. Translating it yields CASSLVAGDEQFF.

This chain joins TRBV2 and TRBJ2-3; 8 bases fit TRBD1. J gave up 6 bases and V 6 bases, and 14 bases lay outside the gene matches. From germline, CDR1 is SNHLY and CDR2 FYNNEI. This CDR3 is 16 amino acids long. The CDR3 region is CASSYGQGIFMDTQYF. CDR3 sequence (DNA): TGTGCCAGCAGCTACGGACAGGGCATATTCATGGATACGCAGTATTTT.

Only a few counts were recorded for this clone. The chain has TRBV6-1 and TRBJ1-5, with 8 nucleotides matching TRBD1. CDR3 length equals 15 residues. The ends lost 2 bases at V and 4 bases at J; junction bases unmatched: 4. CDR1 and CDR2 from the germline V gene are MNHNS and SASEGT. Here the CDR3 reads CASSELGQVNQPQHF. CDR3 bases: TGTGCCAGCAGTGAACTGGGACAGGTTAATCAGCCCCAGCATTTT.

CDR3 residues: CASSLYTGRNTEAFF. The CDR3 DNA is TGCGCCAGCAGCTTGTACACAGGAAGGAACACTGAAGCTTTCTTT. The chain couples TRBV5-1 to TRBJ1-1; D may be TRBD1 (5 bases). The V end lost 1 base, the J end lost 1 base, and 11 bases lay between the germline ends. CDR1 and CDR2 (germline): SGHRS, YFSETQ. CDR3 size: 15 residues.

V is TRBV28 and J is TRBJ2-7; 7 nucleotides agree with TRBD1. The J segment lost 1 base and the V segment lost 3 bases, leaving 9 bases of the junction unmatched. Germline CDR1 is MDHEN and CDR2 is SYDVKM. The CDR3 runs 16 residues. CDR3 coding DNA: TGTGCCAGCAGTTTCGGACAGGCCCCGAGGTCCTACGAGCAGTACTTC. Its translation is CASSFGQAPRSYEQYF.

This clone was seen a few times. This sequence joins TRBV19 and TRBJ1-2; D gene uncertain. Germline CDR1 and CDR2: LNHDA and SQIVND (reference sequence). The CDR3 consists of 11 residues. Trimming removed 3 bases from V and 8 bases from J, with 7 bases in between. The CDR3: CASSIWRGYTF. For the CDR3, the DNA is TGTGCCAGTAGTATTTGGCGGGGCTACACCTTC.

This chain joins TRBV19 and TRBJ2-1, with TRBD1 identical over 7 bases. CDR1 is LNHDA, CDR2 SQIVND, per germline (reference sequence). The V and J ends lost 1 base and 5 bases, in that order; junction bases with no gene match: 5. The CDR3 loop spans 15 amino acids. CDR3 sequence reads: CASSIVRTGNNEQFF. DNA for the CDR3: TGTGCCAGTAGTATAGTAAGGACAGGCAACAATGAGCAGTTCTTC.

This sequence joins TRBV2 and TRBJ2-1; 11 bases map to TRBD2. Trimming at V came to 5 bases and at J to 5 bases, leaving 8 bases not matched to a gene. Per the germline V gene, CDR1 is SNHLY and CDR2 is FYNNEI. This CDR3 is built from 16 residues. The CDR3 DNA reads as TGTGCCAGCAGTCCCCTAGCGGGAGGTCGTAACAATGAGCAGTTCTTC. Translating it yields CASSPLAGGRNNEQFF.

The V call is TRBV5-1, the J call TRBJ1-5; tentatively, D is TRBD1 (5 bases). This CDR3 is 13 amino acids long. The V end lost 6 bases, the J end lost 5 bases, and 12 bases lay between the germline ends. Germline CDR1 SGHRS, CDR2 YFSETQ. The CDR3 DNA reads TGCGCCAGCACGGGGGGTCAAGATCAGCCCCAGCATTTT. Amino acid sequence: CASTGGQDQPQHF.

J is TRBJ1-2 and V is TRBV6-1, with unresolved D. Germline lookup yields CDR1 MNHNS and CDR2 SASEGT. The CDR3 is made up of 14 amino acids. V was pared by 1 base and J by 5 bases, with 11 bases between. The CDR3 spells CASSEGGWIYGYTF. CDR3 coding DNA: TGTGCCAGCAGTGAAGGAGGTTGGATTTATGGCTACACCTTC.

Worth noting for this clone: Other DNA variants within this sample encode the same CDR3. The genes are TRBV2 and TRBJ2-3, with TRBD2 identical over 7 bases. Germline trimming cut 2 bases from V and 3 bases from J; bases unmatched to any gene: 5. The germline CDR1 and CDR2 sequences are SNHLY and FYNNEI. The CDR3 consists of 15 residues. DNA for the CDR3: TGTGCCAGCAGTGAACCGGGAGGAGGGACAGATACGCAGTATTTT. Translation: CASSEPGGGTDTQYF.

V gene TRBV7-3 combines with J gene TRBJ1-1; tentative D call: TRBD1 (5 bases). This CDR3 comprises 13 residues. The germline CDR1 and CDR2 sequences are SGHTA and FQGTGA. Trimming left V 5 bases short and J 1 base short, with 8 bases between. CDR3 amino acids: CASSPTGNTEAFF. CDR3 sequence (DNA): TGTGCCAGCAGCCCTACAGGGAACACTGAAGCTTTCTTT.

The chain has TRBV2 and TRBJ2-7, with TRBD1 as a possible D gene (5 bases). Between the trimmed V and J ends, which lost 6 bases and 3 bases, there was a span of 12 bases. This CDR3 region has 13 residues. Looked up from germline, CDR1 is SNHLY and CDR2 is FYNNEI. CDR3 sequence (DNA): TGTGCCAGCAGCAAGACAGAACTCTACGAGCAGTACTTC. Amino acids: CASSKTELYEQYF.

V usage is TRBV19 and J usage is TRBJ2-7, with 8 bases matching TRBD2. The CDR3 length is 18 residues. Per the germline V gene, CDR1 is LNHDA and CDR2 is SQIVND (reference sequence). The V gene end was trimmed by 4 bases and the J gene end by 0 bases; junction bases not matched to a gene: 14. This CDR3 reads CASSSVVAGGPLSYEQYF. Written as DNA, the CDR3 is TGTGCCAGTAGTAGCGTCGTTGCGGGAGGTCCTCTCTCCTACGAGCAGTACTTC.

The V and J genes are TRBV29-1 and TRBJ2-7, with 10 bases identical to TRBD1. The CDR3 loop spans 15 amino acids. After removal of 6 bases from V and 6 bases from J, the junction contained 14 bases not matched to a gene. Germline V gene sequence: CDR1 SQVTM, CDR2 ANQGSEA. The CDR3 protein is CSVGPLRDRGSEQYF. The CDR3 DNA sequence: TGCAGCGTCGGTCCCCTCCGGGACAGGGGTTCCGAGCAGTACTTC.

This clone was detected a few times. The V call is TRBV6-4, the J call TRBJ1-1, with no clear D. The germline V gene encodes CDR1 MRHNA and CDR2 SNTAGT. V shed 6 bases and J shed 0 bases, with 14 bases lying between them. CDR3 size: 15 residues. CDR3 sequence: CASSPEAVMNTEAFF. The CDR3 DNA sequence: TGTGCCAGCAGCCCCGAGGCGGTCATGAACACTGAAGCTTTCTTT.

CDR3 sequence reads: CASSVEPGGSTDTQYF. The CDR3 region has the DNA TGTGCCAGCAGCGTAGAACCGGGAGGGAGCACAGATACGCAGTATTTT. The chain has TRBV9 and TRBJ2-3; 8 positions agree with TRBD2. CDR1 and CDR2 from the germline V gene are SGDLS and YYNGEE. J lost 0 bases, V lost 0 bases, and 3 bases had no gene match. CDR3 size: 16 residues.

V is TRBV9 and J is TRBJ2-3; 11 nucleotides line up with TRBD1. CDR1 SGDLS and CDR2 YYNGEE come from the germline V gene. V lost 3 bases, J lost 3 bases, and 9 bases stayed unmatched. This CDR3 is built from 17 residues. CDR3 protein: CASSASGTGGSTDTQYF. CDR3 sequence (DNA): TGTGCCAGCAGCGCTTCCGGGACAGGGGGATCGACAGATACGCAGTATTTT.

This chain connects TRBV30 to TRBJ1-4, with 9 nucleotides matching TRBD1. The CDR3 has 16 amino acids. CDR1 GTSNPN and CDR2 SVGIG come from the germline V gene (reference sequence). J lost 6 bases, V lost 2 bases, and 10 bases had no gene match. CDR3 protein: CAWSIGQGSGDEKLFF. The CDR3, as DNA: TGTGCCTGGAGTATAGGACAGGGGAGCGGAGATGAAAAACTGTTTTTT.

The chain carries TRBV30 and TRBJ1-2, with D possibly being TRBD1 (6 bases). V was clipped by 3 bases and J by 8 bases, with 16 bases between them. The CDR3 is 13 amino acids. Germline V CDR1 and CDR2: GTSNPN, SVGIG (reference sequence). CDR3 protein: CAWSPRQASGYTF. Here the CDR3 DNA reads TGTGCCTGGAGCCCTAGACAGGCGAGCGGCTACACCTTC.

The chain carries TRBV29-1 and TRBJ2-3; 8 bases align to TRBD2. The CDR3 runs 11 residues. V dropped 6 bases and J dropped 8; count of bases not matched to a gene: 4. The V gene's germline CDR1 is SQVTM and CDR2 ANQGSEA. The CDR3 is CSVYLAGTQYF. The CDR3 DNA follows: TGCAGCGTCTATCTAGCGGGTACGCAGTATTTT.

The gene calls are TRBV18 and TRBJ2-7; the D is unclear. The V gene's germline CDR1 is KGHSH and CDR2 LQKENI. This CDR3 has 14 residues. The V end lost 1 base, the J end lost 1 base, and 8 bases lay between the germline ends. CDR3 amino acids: CASSPRPQSYEQYF. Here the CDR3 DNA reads TGTGCCAGCTCACCACGTCCACAATCCTACGAGCAGTACTTC.

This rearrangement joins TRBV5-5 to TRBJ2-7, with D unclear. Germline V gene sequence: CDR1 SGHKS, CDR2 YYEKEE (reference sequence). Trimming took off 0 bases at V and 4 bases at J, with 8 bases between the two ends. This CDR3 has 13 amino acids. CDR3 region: CASSLGREYEQYF. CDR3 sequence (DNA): TGTGCCAGCAGCTTGGGTAGAGAATACGAGCAGTACTTC. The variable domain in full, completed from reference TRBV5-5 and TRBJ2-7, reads DAGVTQSPTHLIKTRGQQVTLRCSPISGHKSVSWYQQVLGQGPQFIFQYYEKEERGRGNFPDRFSARQFPNYSSELNVNALLLGDSALYLCASSLGREYEQYFGPGTRLTVT.

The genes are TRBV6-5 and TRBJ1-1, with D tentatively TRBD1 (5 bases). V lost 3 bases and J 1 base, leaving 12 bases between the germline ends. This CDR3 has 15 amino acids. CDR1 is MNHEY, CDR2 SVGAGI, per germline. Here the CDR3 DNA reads TGTGCCAGCAGTTATCGAATGACAGCGAACACTGAAGCTTTCTTT. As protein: CASSYRMTANTEAFF.